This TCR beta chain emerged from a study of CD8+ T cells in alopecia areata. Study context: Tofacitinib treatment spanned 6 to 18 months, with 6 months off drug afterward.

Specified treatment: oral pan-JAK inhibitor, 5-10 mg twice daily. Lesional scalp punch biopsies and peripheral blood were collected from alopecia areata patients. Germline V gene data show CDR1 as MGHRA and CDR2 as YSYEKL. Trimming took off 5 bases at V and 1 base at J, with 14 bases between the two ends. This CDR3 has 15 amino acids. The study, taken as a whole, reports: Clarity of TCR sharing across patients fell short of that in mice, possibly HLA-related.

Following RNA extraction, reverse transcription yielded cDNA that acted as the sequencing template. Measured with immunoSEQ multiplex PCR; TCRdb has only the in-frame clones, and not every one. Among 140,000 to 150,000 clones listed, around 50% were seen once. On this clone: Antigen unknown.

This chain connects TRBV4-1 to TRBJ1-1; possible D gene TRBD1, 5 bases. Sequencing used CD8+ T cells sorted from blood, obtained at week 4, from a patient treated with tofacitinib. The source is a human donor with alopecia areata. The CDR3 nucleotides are TGCGCCAGCAGCAAGATCGGGACGGCGAACACTGAAGCTTTCTTT. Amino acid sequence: CASSKIGTANTEAFF.